This entry describes one TCR beta chain. As yet, its antigen is unknown. The data belong to a study of cytomegalovirus exposure and HLA in healthy donors. Study observations and caveats: In an earlier analysis, productive rearrangement rates for most beta V segments clustered near 90% or 30%.

PCR employed 60 Vbeta and 13 Jbeta primers. The repertoire was sequenced with immunoSEQ multiplex PCR; TCRdb's copy has only in-frame clones and lacks some. Of under 60,000 clones listed, almost 85% are singletons. This sequence was found in a man aged 45-65 years in good health and CMV-seronegative. The sequenced material came from PBMCs.

The CDR3 spells CAISDRGGTEAFF. The CDR3 region has the DNA TGTGCCATCAGTGACCGGGGAGGCACTGAAGCTTTCTTT. The chain recombines TRBV10-3 with TRBJ1-1; D remains unclear. The length of the CDR3 is 13 residues. The V end lost 3 bases, the J end lost 4 bases, and 9 bases lay between the germline ends. Germline lookup yields CDR1 ENHRY and CDR2 SYGVKD.